This TCR beta chain was captured in a study of type 1 regulatory T cells. In the study overall: An in vitro protocol generated T-allo10, a Tr1-enriched, alloantigen-specific CD4 T cell product.

Study-level findings and limits: Compared with non-type 1 regulatory T cells, type 1 regulatory T cells showed a more restricted TCR repertoire.

TCRdb re-derived calls from the reads in MiXCR, one entry per CDR3 protein. Of approximately 42,000 distinct CDR3 sequences in the sample, approximately 12% were seen once. This clonotype was seen ten or more times. Its cognate antigen is unknown. A junction end diverges from the germline sequence, so it may reflect a read error. The TCR sequence derives from a human donor in good health. Sequenced: cultured non-Tr1 T cells, either the whole culture or a sorted T cell fraction (not recorded which).

The chain's CDR3 is CASSSKTGTEAFF. The CDR3 bases are TGTGCCAGCAGCTCTAAAACGGGCACTGAAGCCTTCTTT. The chain carries TRBV7-6 and TRBJ1-1; D is unclear. This CDR3 comprises 13 residues. Germline V lookup: CDR1 SGHVS, CDR2 FNYEAQ.